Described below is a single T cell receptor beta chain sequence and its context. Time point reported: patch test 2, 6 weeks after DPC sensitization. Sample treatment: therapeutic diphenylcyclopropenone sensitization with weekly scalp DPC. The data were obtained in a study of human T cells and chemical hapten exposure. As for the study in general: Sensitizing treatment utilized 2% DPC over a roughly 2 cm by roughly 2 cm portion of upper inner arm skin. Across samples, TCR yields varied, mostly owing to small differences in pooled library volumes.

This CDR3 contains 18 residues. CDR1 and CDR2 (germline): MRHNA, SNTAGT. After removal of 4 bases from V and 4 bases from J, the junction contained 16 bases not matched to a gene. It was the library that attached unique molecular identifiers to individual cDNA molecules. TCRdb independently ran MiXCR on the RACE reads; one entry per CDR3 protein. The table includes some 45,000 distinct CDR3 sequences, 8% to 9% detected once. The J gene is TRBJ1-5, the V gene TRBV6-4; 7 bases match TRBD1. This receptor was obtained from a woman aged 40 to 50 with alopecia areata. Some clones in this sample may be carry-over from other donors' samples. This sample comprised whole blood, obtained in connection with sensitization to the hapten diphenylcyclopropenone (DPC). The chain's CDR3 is CASSAVINDRAGNQPQHF. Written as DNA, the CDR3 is TGTGCCAGCAGTGCTGTGATCAACGACAGGGCGGGTAATCAGCCCCAGCATTTT.